Listed below are T cell receptor beta chains from one sample, sequenced in a study of T cell changes during pregnancy in multiple sclerosis. Repertoires were generated with immunoSEQ multiplex PCR, while TCRdb's copy carries only in-frame clones and drops some. The sample lists about 74,000 clones, just over 90% occurring once. This specimen was peripheral blood, taken in the third trimester of pregnancy. These receptor sequences come from a female donor with multiple sclerosis, enrolled in a pregnancy study. The CDR3 runs from the conserved cysteine through the conserved F or W. The D gene is left open where the match is weak. Clone size is shown for a subset of rows, as once, few, many or a class of expanded clone.

cdr3_aa cdr3_nt v_call d_call clone_size j_call
CASRSPTGVTGELFF TGTGCCAGTAGGAGCCCGACAGGGGTCACCGGGGAGCTGTTTTTT TRBV19 TRBD1 NA TRBJ2-2
CASSVGGQGGYYGYTF TGTGCCAGCAGCGTAGGTGGACAGGGAGGGTACTATGGCTACACCTTC TRBV9 TRBD1 once TRBJ1-2
CASSFSGGDYTQYF TGTGCCAGCAGCTTTTCAGGGGGAGATTATACGCAGTATTTT TRBV7-3 TRBD1 NA TRBJ2-3
CATQGGGKRGETQYF TGTGCCACCCAGGGGGGTGGCAAAAGGGGGGAGACCCAGTACTTC TRBV19 NA NA TRBJ2-5
CASSFGPGRSYEQYF TGTGCCAGCAGCTTCGGTCCGGGGAGGTCCTACGAGCAGTACTTC TRBV5-6 NA NA TRBJ2-7
CASTNGQGQIAGNTIYF TGTGCTAGCACGAACGGGCAGGGGCAAATCGCTGGAAACACCATATATTTT TRBV7-7 NA NA TRBJ1-3
CASTPGQDTYNEQFF TGCGCCAGCACCCCGGGACAGGATACCTACAATGAGCAGTTCTTC TRBV5-1 TRBD1 NA TRBJ2-1
CASSRTSGTPDTQYF TGCGCCAGCAGCCGGACTAGCGGGACCCCAGATACGCAGTATTTT TRBV5-1 TRBD2 NA TRBJ2-3
CASSRGQVTYNEQFF TGTGCCAGCAGCAGGGGACAGGTGACCTACAATGAGCAGTTCTTC TRBV5-4 TRBD1 NA TRBJ2-1
CASSLRVGQGNEQFF TGTGCCAGCAGCTTAAGGGTGGGACAGGGGAATGAGCAGTTCTTC TRBV7-8 TRBD1 NA TRBJ2-1
CASSINRARETQYF TGTGCCAGTAGTATAAACAGGGCCCGGGAGACCCAGTACTTC TRBV19 NA NA TRBJ2-5
CASSLRTGVDEQYF TGCGCCAGCAGCTTGCGGACAGGGGTCGACGAGCAGTACTTC TRBV5-1 TRBD1 NA TRBJ2-7
CASSQESGSGANVLTF TGCGCCAGCAGCCAAGAGTCAGGCTCTGGGGCCAACGTCCTGACTTTC TRBV4-3 NA NA TRBJ2-6
CASSEYGVEEQFF TGTGCCAGCAGTGAATACGGGGTCGAGGAGCAGTTCTTC TRBV25-1 NA NA TRBJ2-1